This entry features one T cell receptor beta chain sequence. Antigen unknown. Thyroid surgery had not been preceded by any treatment in any patient. This record comes from a study of metastatic and nonmetastatic thyroid tumors. On the study more broadly: Comparative analysis of repertoires was undertaken across blood and tumor or nodule tissue obtained from malignant and benign thyroid patients. Study-wide points: In blood and tumor, TCR beta diversity was reportedly significantly higher in malignant thyroid tumors than in benign nodules.

Source study methods: Across clinicopathological groups, CDR3 differences served as the basis for building a distant-metastasis classifier for papillary thyroid cancer. TCRdb reassembled clones from the PCR reads with MiXCR. The V and J calls follow TCRdb's processing rather than the paper's. The sample has approximately 31,000 clones, approximately 19% seen once. The CDR3 contains 13 residues. V gave up 4 bases and J gave up 6 bases; unmatched junction bases: 5. The germline CDR1 and CDR2 sequences are SNHLY and FYNNEI. The chain uses TRBV2 and TRBJ2-7, with 8 bases aligning to TRBD2. The TCR was taken from a female donor with papillary thyroid cancer or a benign thyroid nodule (not recorded which). Some clones in this sample may be carry-over from other donors' samples. The material sequenced was blood. The CDR3 loop reads CASSGGREVEQYF. CDR3 sequence (DNA): TGTGCCAGCAGTGGAGGGCGGGAGGTCGAGCAGTACTTC.